This TCR beta chain was profiled in a study of identical twins. CDR3 length: 18 residues. The ends lost 2 bases at V and 5 bases at J; junction bases unmatched: 11. Germline CDR1 is WSHSY and CDR2 is SAAADI. This clonotype was seen at least ten times. No antigen is known for it. MiXCR, applied by TCRdb to the 5' RACE reads, yields one record per CDR3 protein. The sample has hundreds of thousands of distinct CDR3 sequences; roughly 6% are singletons. Whole-study results and caveats: Conclusions rested on cross-sectional statistics rather than following the same donors.

The chain couples TRBV10-2 to TRBJ2-2, with 10 bases matching TRBD2. The sample comprised naive T cells sorted from blood. The TCR sequence derives from a young man in good health. CDR3 loop: CASSEGGVGTSETGELFF. In DNA, the CDR3 is TGCGCCAGCAGTGAGGGTGGGGTTGGGACTAGCGAGACCGGGGAGCTGTTTTTT.